The 8 T cell receptor beta chains below come from one sample, sequenced in a study of hypomethylating agent response in myelodysplastic syndrome. Libraries were prepared by immunoSEQ multiplex PCR; TCRdb keeps only in-frame clonotypes and omits some of them. The sample includes around 3,000 clones, roughly 82% of them seen just once. The sample was bone marrow, taken before or after starting hypomethylating agent treatment for myelodysplastic syndrome (not recorded which). Receptors were obtained from a human donor with myelodysplastic syndrome.

V is TRBV10-2 and J is TRBJ2-5; 15 bases line up with TRBD2. V lost 3 bases to trimming and J lost 11 bases; unmatched junction nucleotides: 7. Germline V gene lookup returns CDR1 WSHSY and CDR2 SAAADI. This CDR3 comprises 15 residues. The CDR3 DNA follows: TGCGCCAGCAGTGACCCCGGGACTAGCGGGGGGACTCAGTACTTC. It encodes CASSDPGTSGGTQYF.

J is TRBJ2-7 and V is TRBV10-3, with 8 positions matching TRBD2. Trimming at V came to 3 bases and at J to 0 bases, leaving 1 base not matched to a gene. Germline CDR1 and CDR2: ENHRY and SYGVKD. The CDR3 runs to 14 residues. The CDR3 spells CAISDGLASYEQYF. In nucleotides, the CDR3 is TGTGCCATCAGTGACGGACTAGCCTCCTACGAGCAGTACTTC.

Remarks on this clone: An end of the junction does not agree with germline; a read error may underlie this. Here the CDR3 reads CVSSPGGGQGPSPLHF. DNA for the CDR3: TGTGTCAGCAGCCCAGGTGGGGGACAGGGACCATCACCCCTCCACTTT. V and J are TRBV5-4 and TRBJ1-6; 9 bases match TRBD1. CDR3 length: 16 amino acids. Per germline, CDR1 SGHNT and CDR2 YYREEE (reference sequence).

The rearrangement links TRBV11-2 to TRBJ2-5, with D possibly called TRBD1 or TRBD2 (5 bases each). The DNA end is a closer match to TRBJ2-7, so the J assignment may be wrong. CDR1 is SGHAT, CDR2 FQNNGV, per germline. CDR3 length: 15 amino acids. The CDR3: CASSTFPGPSYEQYF. CDR3 bases: TGTGCCAGCAGCACCTTTCCGGGGCCCTCCTACGAGCAGTACTTC.

V gene TRBV6-1 combines with J gene TRBJ2-7; D ambiguous. Germline CDR1 MNHNS, CDR2 SASEGT. V shed 3 bases and J shed 2 bases, with 11 bases lying between them. This CDR3 is built from 14 residues. Written as DNA, the CDR3 is TGTGCCAGCAGTGAGGGTAACCAACCCTACGAGCAGTACTTC. As protein: CASSEGNQPYEQYF.

The chain carries TRBV6-5 and TRBJ1-1, with TRBD1 matching over 7 bases. This CDR3 has 12 residues. Per the germline V gene, CDR1 is MNHEY and CDR2 is SVGAGI. V dropped 4 bases and J dropped 7; count of bases not matched to a gene: 3. In DNA, the CDR3 is TGTGCCAGCAGTTTCCGACAGGGTGAAGCTTTCTTT. Amino acids: CASSFRQGEAFF.

This clone has only a few counts. The chain is built from TRBV5-8 and TRBJ1-5; the D gene is possibly TRBD1 (5 bases). V was trimmed by 1 base and J by 2 bases, leaving 10 bases between them. Per germline, CDR1 SGHTS and CDR2 YDEGEE. The CDR3 length is 15 residues. CDR3 coding DNA: TGTGCCAGCAGCTTGCGGGGCACCGGCAATCAGCCCCAGCATTTT. Its translation: CASSLRGTGNQPQHF.

The chain uses TRBV2 and TRBJ2-5, with D perhaps matching TRBD2 (7 bases). CDR3 size: 14 residues. The V end was cut by 6 bases, the J end by 3 bases, with 14 bases between. Germline values: CDR1 SNHLY, CDR2 FYNNEI. The CDR3 region has the DNA TGTGCCAGCAGAGGGGGACTACCGAAAGAGACCCAGTACTTC. As protein: CASRGGLPKETQYF.